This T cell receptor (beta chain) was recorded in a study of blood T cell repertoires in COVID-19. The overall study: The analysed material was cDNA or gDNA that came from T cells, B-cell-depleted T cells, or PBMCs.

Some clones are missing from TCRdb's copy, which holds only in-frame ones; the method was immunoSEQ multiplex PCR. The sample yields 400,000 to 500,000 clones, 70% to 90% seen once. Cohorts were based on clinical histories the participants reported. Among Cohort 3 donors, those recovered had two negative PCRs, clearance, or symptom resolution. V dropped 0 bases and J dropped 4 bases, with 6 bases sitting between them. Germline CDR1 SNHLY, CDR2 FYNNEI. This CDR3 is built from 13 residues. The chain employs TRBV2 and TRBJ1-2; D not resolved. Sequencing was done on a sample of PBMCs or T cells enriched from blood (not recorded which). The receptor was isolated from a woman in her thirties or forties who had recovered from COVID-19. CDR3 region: CASSEALLYGYTF. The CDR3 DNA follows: TGTGCCAGCAGTGAAGCCCTCCTCTATGGCTACACCTTC.